This T cell receptor (beta chain) stems from a study of blood T cell repertoires in COVID-19. Study summary: Researchers got acute and convalescent COVID-19 samples from the United States, Italy and Spain. PBMCs, B-cell-depleted T cells, or T cells provided the cDNA or gDNA that made up the material.

The authors' processing: For nucleated cells, counts were estimated from reference gene primer amplification. Profiled with immunoSEQ multiplex PCR; TCRdb holds only in-frame clones, not every one. The V and J calls and clone size come from that table; D and trimming were worked out from the DNA. The repertoire holds a few hundred thousand clones, with about nine tenths as singletons. In germline, CDR1 is LGHDT, CDR2 YNNKEL (reference sequence). This CDR3 is 15 amino acids long. With 0 bases removed from V and 4 bases from J, the gap between germline ends came to 12 bases. Followed longitudinally, the Seattle patients had been enrolled during active infection.

The sequencing sample was made of peripheral blood. V gene TRBV3-1 (or the pseudogene TRBV3-2) combines with J gene TRBJ1-1; tentative D call: TRBD1 (6 bases). This sequence was found in a woman in her twenties or thirties with COVID-19, enrolled during active disease. This CDR3 reads CASSQEGGGGTEAFF. DNA for the CDR3: TGTGCCAGCAGCCAAGAGGGGGGGGGCGGCACTGAAGCTTTCTTT.